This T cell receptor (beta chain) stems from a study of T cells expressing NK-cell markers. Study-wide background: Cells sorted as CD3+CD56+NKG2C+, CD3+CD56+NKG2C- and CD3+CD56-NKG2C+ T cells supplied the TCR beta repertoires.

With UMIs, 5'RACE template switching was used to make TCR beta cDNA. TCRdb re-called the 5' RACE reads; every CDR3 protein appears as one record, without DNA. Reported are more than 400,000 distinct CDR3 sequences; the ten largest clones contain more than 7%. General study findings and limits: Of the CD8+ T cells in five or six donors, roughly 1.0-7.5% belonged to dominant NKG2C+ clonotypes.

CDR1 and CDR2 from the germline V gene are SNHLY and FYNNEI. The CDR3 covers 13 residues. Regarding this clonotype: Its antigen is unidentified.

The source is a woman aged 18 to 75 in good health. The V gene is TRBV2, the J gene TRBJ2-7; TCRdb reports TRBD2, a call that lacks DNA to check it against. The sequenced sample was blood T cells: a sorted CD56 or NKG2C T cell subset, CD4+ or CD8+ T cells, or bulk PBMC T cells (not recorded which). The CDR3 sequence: CAAGIGRGYEQYF.